A single sample is the source of the 9 T cell receptor beta chains below, sequenced in a study of shared clonotypes between healthy human individuals. Measured with immunoSEQ multiplex PCR; TCRdb has only the in-frame clones, and not every one. The sample lists about 2.3 million clones, roughly 93% occurring once. Specimen: naive CD4+ T cells from PBMCs. Regarding subset: CD45RA+ positively selected. Source of these receptors: a man between 18 and 35 years old in good health. Some clones in this sample may be carry-over from other donors' samples.

Comment on this clone: Other DNA sequences in the sample encode the same CDR3. This chain connects TRBV27 to TRBJ2-3; D ambiguous. The length of the CDR3 is 13 residues. V lost 3 bases, J lost 3 bases, and 7 bases lay in between. Germline V gene sequence: CDR1 MNHEY, CDR2 SMNVEV (reference sequence). CDR3 protein: CASSLILTDTQYF. The CDR3 DNA sequence: TGTGCCAGCAGTTTGATATTGACAGATACGCAGTATTTT.

The gene calls are TRBV9 and TRBJ2-3, with a possible D match to TRBD1 (5 bases). The V end was cut by 4 bases, the J end by 0 bases, with 15 bases between. The CDR3 covers 16 residues. Germline CDR1 reads SGDLS; CDR2 reads YYNGEE. The DNA of the CDR3 is TGTGCCAGCAGCAACCTTGACAGACTCAGCACAGATACGCAGTATTTT. Protein product: CASSNLDRLSTDTQYF.

This clone is a singleton in its sample. Other DNA sequences in the sample encode the same CDR3. The chain recombines TRBV27 with TRBJ2-5, with D possibly TRBD1 on 6 matching bases. The ends were cut back, 3 bases at V and 0 bases at J, with 8 bases in the middle. The germline V gene encodes CDR1 MNHEY and CDR2 SMNVEV (reference sequence). CDR3 length equals 14 residues. The CDR3 protein is CASSFDRYQETQYF. The CDR3 nucleotides read TGTGCCAGCAGTTTCGACAGGTACCAAGAGACCCAGTACTTC.

The CDR3 loop reads CASSSARAGDGYTF. The DNA for the CDR3 is TGCGCCAGCAGCTCCGCCAGGGCGGGGGATGGCTACACCTTC. The chain links TRBV5-1 to TRBJ1-2; D is perhaps TRBD1 (5 bases). The CDR3 runs to 14 residues. CDR1 SGHRS and CDR2 YFSETQ come from the germline V gene. Trimming stripped 3 bases from V and 6 bases from J, with 15 bases between.

The chain joins TRBV6-5 to TRBJ1-2; D is possibly TRBD1 (5 bases). The V end was cut by 2 bases, the J end by 1 base, with 8 bases between. CDR1 MNHEY and CDR2 SVGAGI come from the germline V gene. The CDR3 runs 14 residues. This chain's CDR3 is CASSYQGYNYGYTF. The CDR3, as DNA: TGTGCCAGCAGTTACCAGGGTTATAACTATGGCTACACCTTC.

The chain has TRBV27 and TRBJ1-2; a possible D gene is TRBD1 (5 bases). The CDR3 covers 14 residues. CDR1 is MNHEY and CDR2 is SMNVEV in the germline V gene (reference sequence). Trimming took 8 bases from V and 3 from J, leaving 16 bases between them. The DNA for the CDR3 is TGTGCCAGCCCCCTCGGGAAGGGGTACTATGGCTACACCTTC. This translates into CASPLGKGYYGYTF.

The rearrangement links TRBV6-5 to TRBJ2-5; D gene uncertain. This CDR3 is 15 amino acids long. Germline V gene data show CDR1 as MNHEY and CDR2 as SVGAGI. Trimming cost V 2 bases and J 1 base, with 11 bases left between them. CDR3 DNA: TGTGCCAGCAGTTACGGTCCGGGTTTCCAAGAGACCCAGTACTTC. Residues: CASSYGPGFQETQYF.

This chain connects TRBV6-1 to TRBJ2-3, with D perhaps TRBD2 (7 bases). The CDR3 consists of 14 residues. With 6 bases removed from V and 6 bases from J, the gap between germline ends came to 16 bases. Germline V CDR1 and CDR2: MNHNS, SASEGT. In DNA form, the CDR3 reads TGTGCCAGCAGGTTTTCTCGGGGGGCGGATACGCAGTATTTT. Translated: CASRFSRGADTQYF.

V usage is TRBV28 and J usage is TRBJ1-4; possibly TRBD1 for D (5 bases). CDR1 is MDHEN, CDR2 SYDVKM, per germline. The CDR3 covers 14 residues. Trimming removed 7 bases from V and 8 bases from J, with 17 bases in between. The DNA for the CDR3 is TGTGCCAGCATTTCAGGGCAGGGTGGAGAAAAACTGTTTTTT. Protein: CASISGQGGEKLFF.